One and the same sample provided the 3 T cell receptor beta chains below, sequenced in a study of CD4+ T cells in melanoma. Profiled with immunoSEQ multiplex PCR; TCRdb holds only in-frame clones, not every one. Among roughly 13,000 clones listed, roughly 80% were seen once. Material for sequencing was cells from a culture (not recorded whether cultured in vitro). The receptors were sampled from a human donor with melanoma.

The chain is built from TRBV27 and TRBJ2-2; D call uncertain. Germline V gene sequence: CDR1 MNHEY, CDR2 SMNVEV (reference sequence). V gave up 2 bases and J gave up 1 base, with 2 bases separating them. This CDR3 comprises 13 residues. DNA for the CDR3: TGTGCCAGCAGTTTACTGAACACCGGGGAGCTGTTTTTT. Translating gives CASSLLNTGELFF.

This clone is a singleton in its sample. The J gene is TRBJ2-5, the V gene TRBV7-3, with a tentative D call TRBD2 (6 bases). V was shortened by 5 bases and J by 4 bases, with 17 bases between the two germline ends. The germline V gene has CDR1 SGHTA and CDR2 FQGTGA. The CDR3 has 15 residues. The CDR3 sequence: CASSLTPFGGETQYF. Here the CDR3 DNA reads TGTGCCAGCAGCCTGACCCCCTTCGGGGGAGAGACCCAGTACTTC.

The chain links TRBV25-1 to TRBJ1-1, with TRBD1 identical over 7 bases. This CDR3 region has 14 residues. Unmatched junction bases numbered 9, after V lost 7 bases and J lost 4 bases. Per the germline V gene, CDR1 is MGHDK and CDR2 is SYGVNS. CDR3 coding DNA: TGTGCCAGCAAACCACAGGGGTATGGCACTGAAGCTTTCTTT. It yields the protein CASKPQGYGTEAFF.